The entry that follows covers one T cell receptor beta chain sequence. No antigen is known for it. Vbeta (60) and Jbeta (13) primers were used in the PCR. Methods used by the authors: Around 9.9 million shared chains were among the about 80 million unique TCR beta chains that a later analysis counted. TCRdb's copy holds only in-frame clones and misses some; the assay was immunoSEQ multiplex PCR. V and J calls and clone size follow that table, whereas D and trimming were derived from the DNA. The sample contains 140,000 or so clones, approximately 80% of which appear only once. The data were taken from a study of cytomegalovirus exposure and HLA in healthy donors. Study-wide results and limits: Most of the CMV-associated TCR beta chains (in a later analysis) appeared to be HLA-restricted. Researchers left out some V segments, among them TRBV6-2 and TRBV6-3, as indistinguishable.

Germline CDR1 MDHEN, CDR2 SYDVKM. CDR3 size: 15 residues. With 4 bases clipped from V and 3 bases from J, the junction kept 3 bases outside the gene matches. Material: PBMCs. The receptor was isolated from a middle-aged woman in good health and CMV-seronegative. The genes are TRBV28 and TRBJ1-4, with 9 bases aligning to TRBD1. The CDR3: CASSYRGPSNEKLFF. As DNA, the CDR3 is TGTGCCAGCAGTTACAGGGGGCCTTCTAATGAAAAACTGTTTTTT.